One and the same sample provided the 31 T cell receptor beta chains below, sequenced in a study of post-analysis software for immune sequencing data. For these TCRs, the target antigens are not known. Each TCR beta cDNA library carried unique molecular identifiers. TCRdb itself ran the PCR reads through MiXCR, one entry per CDR3 protein. The data show some 370,000 distinct CDR3 sequences, with around 37% seen just once and 13% held by the top ten. Study-level findings and limits: A few TRBV segments appeared more often in patients than in controls, and TRBV5-6, TRBV5-1 and TRBV20-1 were among these.

The sample taken for sequencing was blood. Receptor source: a girl aged 5-17 years with multiple sclerosis.

The chain has TRBV5-1 and TRBJ2-7; 7 bases are a match to TRBD2. The CDR3 covers 14 residues. Unmatched junction bases numbered 6, after V lost 0 bases and J lost 6 bases. CDR1 is SGHRS, CDR2 YFSETQ, per germline. In DNA form, the CDR3 reads TGCGCCAGCAGCTTGGGAGGGAGGGAAGGCGAGCAGTACTTC. Its translation: CASSLGGREGEQYF.

This sequence joins TRBV7-2 and TRBJ2-7, with D possibly matching TRBD2 (5 bases). The V and J ends lost 1 base and 6 bases respectively, with 16 bases between them. Looked up from germline, CDR1 is SGHTA and CDR2 is FQGNSA. CDR3 length: 15 residues. CDR3 loop: CASSLEEASHTEQYF. The CDR3 region has the DNA TGTGCCAGCAGCTTAGAGGAGGCTTCTCATACCGAGCAGTACTTC.

This CDR3 reads CSVAGGLGNEQFF. CDR3 DNA: TGCAGCGTCGCGGGGGGGCTTGGCAATGAGCAGTTCTTC. The gene calls are TRBV29-1 and TRBJ2-1, with 9 bases lining up with TRBD2. The CDR3 spans 13 residues. Losses at the gene ends were 6 bases for V and 6 bases for J; bases not matched to a gene: 6. Germline V gene data show CDR1 as SQVTM and CDR2 as ANQGSEA.

The rearrangement uses TRBV4-1 and TRBJ1-4; D is uncertain. V gave up 4 bases and J gave up 8 bases, with 14 bases separating them. CDR3 length: 14 residues. In germline, CDR1 is MGHRA, CDR2 YSYEKL. The CDR3 DNA reads TGCGCCAGCAGCCGAGTGGTATTTTCCGAAAAACTGTTTTTT. Translation: CASSRVVFSEKLFF.

The chain links TRBV12-3 or TRBV12-4 to TRBJ1-4, with unresolved D. V lost 3 bases and J lost 7, with 6 bases in between. CDR3 length: 12 residues. In nucleotides, the CDR3 is TGTGCCAGCAGTTTTACGGGTGAAAAACTGTTTTTT. Amino acids: CASSFTGEKLFF.

The rearrangement links TRBV5-4 to TRBJ1-2; 9 bases are shared with TRBD1. The CDR3 totals 14 residues. The germline CDR1 and CDR2 sequences are SGHNT and YYREEE (reference sequence). V was pared by 3 bases and J by 7 bases, with 7 bases of the junction left unmatched. The DNA of the CDR3 is TGTGCCAGCAGCTCCGGACAGGGGAGAGGTGGCTACACCTTC. Translated, it gives CASSSGQGRGGYTF. The full variable domain, completed using reference TRBV5-4 and TRBJ1-2, is ETGVTQSPTHLIKTRGQQVTLRCSSQSGHNTVSWYQQALGQGPQFIFQYYREEENGRGNFPPRFSGLQFPNYSSELNVNALELDDSALYLCASSSGQGRGGYTFGSGTRLTVV.

The gene calls are TRBV6-2 or TRBV6-3 and TRBJ2-7; D uncertain. The CDR3 totals 10 residues. From germline, CDR1 is MNHEY and CDR2 SVGEGT. V gave up 6 bases and J gave up 10 bases, with 10 bases separating them. CDR3 sequence (DNA): TGTGCCAGCAGGGGGTTTATCCAGTACTTC. Protein: CASRGFIQYF.

The chain joins TRBV29-1 to TRBJ2-5; no firm D call. Germline V lookup: CDR1 SQVTM, CDR2 ANQGSEA. The CDR3 is 14 residues long. V was shortened by 4 bases and J by 11 bases, with 23 bases between the two germline ends. The CDR3 DNA is TGCAGCGTTGGGCAAAGAGGCCGTAACGACAAGCAGTACTTC. It translates to CSVGQRGRNDKQYF.

This clonotype turned up a few times. The chain has TRBV12-3 or TRBV12-4 and TRBJ2-7; maybe TRBD1 (6 bases). Trimming left V 6 bases short and J 2 bases short, with 14 bases between. The length of the CDR3 is 14 residues. This chain's CDR3 is CASSDRTGTYEQYF. CDR3 in DNA: TGTGCCAGCAGCGACAGGACGGGTACCTACGAGCAGTACTTC.

About this clonotype itself: Given the absence of the conserved phenylalanine or tryptophan at the CDR3 end, a read error is likely. The chain's CDR3 is CASSTGTGVTDTQYL. The CDR3 DNA is TGTGCCAGCAGTACAGGGACAGGGGTTACAGATACGCAGTATCTT. The chain joins TRBV6-5 to TRBJ2-3, with 10 positions matching TRBD1. CDR1 MNHEY and CDR2 SVGAGI come from the germline V gene. J lost 3 bases, V lost 5 bases, and 5 bases had no gene match. This CDR3 comprises 15 residues.

The sample holds a few counts of this clonotype. This chain uses TRBV12-3 or TRBV12-4 with TRBJ2-7, with a possible D match to TRBD2 (6 bases). Trimming left V 3 bases short and J 5 bases short, with 14 bases between. The CDR3 is 14 residues long. The CDR3 nucleotides are TGTGCCAGCAGTTTCGGAGGGTTAGGACACGAGCAGTACTTC. Protein: CASSFGGLGHEQYF.

The CDR3: CASSLRVLIGEVETQYF. The CDR3 bases are TGTGCCAGCAGCTTAAGGGTCCTGATCGGGGAAGTGGAGACCCAGTACTTC. This sequence joins TRBV11-2 and TRBJ2-5; D is perhaps TRBD2 (5 bases). The CDR3 is 17 residues long. The germline gives CDR1 SGHAT, CDR2 FQNNGV. V shed 2 bases and J shed 5 bases, with 21 bases lying between them.

The chain uses TRBV11-2 and TRBJ1-6; D ambiguous. CDR1 is SGHAT and CDR2 is FQNNGV in the germline V gene. Trimming shortened V by 5 bases and J by 6 bases, and 14 bases separated the two germline ends. The CDR3 spans 15 residues. CDR3 sequence: CASSSSLPPNSPLHF. Written as DNA, the CDR3 is TGTGCCAGCAGCAGTTCGTTGCCACCTAATTCACCCCTCCACTTT.

This clonotype was observed a few times. V usage is TRBV12-3 or TRBV12-4 and J usage is TRBJ2-1; 7 bases agree with TRBD1. The junction had 6 bases not matched to a gene; V was cut back by 7 bases and J by 0 bases. This CDR3 has 15 amino acids. The CDR3, as DNA: TGTGCCAGCAACGAACAGGGGAGCTCCTACAATGAGCAGTTCTTC. This gives the protein CASNEQGSSYNEQFF.

This clonotype was detected only a few times. The J gene is TRBJ1-2, the V gene TRBV2, with D maybe TRBD1 (5 bases). The CDR3 length is 13 residues. Per the germline V gene, CDR1 is SNHLY and CDR2 is FYNNEI. The V and J ends lost 4 bases and 4 bases respectively, with 10 bases between them. The CDR3 DNA sequence: TGTGCCAGCAGTGCTCAGGGCGGCTATGGCTACACCTTC. Its protein is CASSAQGGYGYTF. Filled out from reference TRBV2 and TRBJ1-2, the complete variable domain reads EPEVTQTPSHQVTQMGQEVILRCVPISNHLYFYWYRQILGQKVEFLVSFYNNEISEKSEIFDDQFSVERPDGSNFTLKIRSTKLEDSAMYFCASSAQGGYGYTFGSGTRLTVV.

The chain joins TRBV27 to TRBJ2-7; 7 positions match TRBD1. In germline, CDR1 is MNHEY, CDR2 SMNVEV (reference sequence). The CDR3 covers 16 residues. V trimming: 0 bases; J trimming: 2 bases; junction bases outside the gene matches: 7. The CDR3: CASSLSRGLIPYEQYF. The CDR3 DNA follows: TGTGCCAGCAGTTTATCGAGGGGGCTCATTCCCTACGAGCAGTACTTC.

The V gene is TRBV12-3 or TRBV12-4, the J gene TRBJ2-1, with TRBD2 matching over 13 bases. This CDR3 spans 14 amino acids. V lost 6 bases and J lost 8; bases outside the gene matches: 4. CDR3 sequence reads: CASRLAGGPYEQFF. CDR3 DNA sequence: TGTGCCAGCAGACTAGCGGGGGGGCCCTATGAGCAGTTCTTC.

Only a few counts were recorded for this clonotype. The gene calls are TRBV5-5 and TRBJ1-1; D is unresolved. From germline, CDR1 is SGHKS and CDR2 YYEKEE (reference sequence). The CDR3 extends over 15 amino acids. V was pared by 3 bases and J by 0 bases, with 12 bases between. CDR3 sequence reads: CASSSMGALNTEAFF. CDR3 coding DNA: TGTGCCAGCAGCTCGATGGGCGCGCTGAACACTGAAGCTTTCTTT.

The table lists this clonotype with a few counts. The V call is TRBV2, the J call TRBJ1-5; 9 bases are shared with TRBD1. V gave up 9 bases and J gave up 4 bases; unmatched junction bases: 4. The CDR3 covers 13 residues. The germline V gene encodes CDR1 SNHLY and CDR2 FYNNEI. The CDR3 spells CARPGTGNQPQHF. The CDR3 region has the DNA TGTGCCAGGCCCGGGACAGGGAATCAGCCCCAGCATTTT.

CDR3 amino acids: CASSQGRVISGPNTGELFF. The CDR3 DNA is TGCGCCAGCAGCCAAGGACGGGTCATATCGGGACCTAACACCGGGGAGCTGTTTTTT. The chain links TRBV4-1 to TRBJ2-2; TRBD1 or TRBD2 may be the D gene (5 bases each). Germline V gene lookup returns CDR1 MGHRA and CDR2 YSYEKL. CDR3 length: 19 residues. Trimming stripped 1 base from V and 2 bases from J, with 20 bases between.

The CDR3 loop is CASSLARDRSYTDTQYF. Written as DNA, the CDR3 is TGTGCCAGCAGTTTAGCCCGGGACAGGTCCTACACAGATACGCAGTATTTT. The chain carries TRBV12-3 or TRBV12-4 and TRBJ2-3; 8 positions agree with TRBD1. There are 17 residues in the CDR3. J was trimmed by 2 bases and V by 0 bases; bases with no gene match: 7.

This clonotype was counted a few times. V and J are TRBV7-3 and TRBJ2-3; tentative D call: TRBD2 (6 bases). The V end was cut by 0 bases, the J end by 0 bases, with 13 bases between. Germline V gene sequence: CDR1 SGHTA, CDR2 FQGTGA. CDR3 length equals 17 residues. CDR3 bases: TGTGCCAGCAGCTTAACCTCGGGAGCCATAAGCACAGATACGCAGTATTTT. It translates to CASSLTSGAISTDTQYF.

The chain combines TRBV4-1 with TRBJ1-2; weak D call: TRBD1 (6 bases). CDR1 MGHRA and CDR2 YSYEKL come from the germline V gene. This CDR3 spans 13 amino acids. V gave up 0 bases and J gave up 8 bases, with 10 bases separating them. CDR3 in amino acids: CASSQDEGGGYTF. Written as DNA, the CDR3 is TGCGCCAGCAGCCAAGACGAGGGGGGCGGCTACACCTTC.

This clonotype was seen more than once but under ten times. The chain recombines TRBV7-8 with TRBJ2-1; 9 bases fit TRBD1. V lost 4 bases to trimming and J lost 6 bases; unmatched junction nucleotides: 4. The CDR3 has 14 amino acids. From germline, CDR1 is SGHVS and CDR2 FQNEAQ. The CDR3: CASSYRDRVNEQFF. For the CDR3, the DNA is TGTGCCAGCAGCTACCGGGACAGGGTCAATGAGCAGTTCTTC.

The chain has TRBV5-1 and TRBJ2-5; 8 bases line up with TRBD2. The CDR3 contains 14 residues. J was trimmed by 3 bases and V by 3 bases; bases with no gene match: 4. The germline gives CDR1 SGHRS, CDR2 YFSETQ. CDR3 sequence reads: CASSWGTREETQYF. The CDR3 nucleotides read TGCGCCAGCAGCTGGGGGACTAGAGAAGAGACCCAGTACTTC.

This clonotype was counted only a few times. The V call is TRBV6-5, the J call TRBJ1-2, with D unclear. The CDR3 covers 12 residues. Trimming cost V 2 bases and J 6 bases, with 7 bases left between them. Per the germline V gene, CDR1 is MNHEY and CDR2 is SVGAGI. The CDR3 nucleotides read TGTGCCAGCAGTTACGATGGGAATGGCTACACCTTC. This codes for CASSYDGNGYTF.

The chain couples TRBV7-9 to TRBJ2-7; tentatively, D is TRBD1 (6 bases). Looked up from germline, CDR1 is SEHNR and CDR2 is FQNEAQ (reference sequence). V shed 6 bases and J shed 5 bases, with 20 bases lying between them. The CDR3 extends over 15 amino acids. The CDR3 protein is CASRNRVSTGDEQYF. The DNA of the CDR3 is TGTGCCAGCAGGAACAGGGTGAGCACAGGCGACGAGCAGTACTTC.

This clonotype has at least ten counts. The chain combines TRBV20-1 with TRBJ2-5; the D is unclear. This CDR3 comprises 12 residues. Trimming shortened V by 6 bases and J by 5 bases, and 13 bases separated the two germline ends. Germline V gives CDR1 DFQATT, CDR2 SNEGSKA (reference sequence). Here the CDR3 reads CSAYQTFETQYF. The CDR3 nucleotides read TGCAGTGCCTATCAGACATTTGAGACCCAGTACTTC.

The chain combines TRBV7-2 with TRBJ2-1; 10 nucleotides match TRBD1. CDR1 is SGHTA, CDR2 FQGNSA, per germline. This CDR3 is 16 amino acids long. The J segment lost 5 bases and the V segment lost 1 base, leaving 5 bases of the junction unmatched. This chain's CDR3 is CASSLDGTGANNEQFF. Here the CDR3 DNA reads TGTGCCAGCAGCTTAGATGGGACAGGGGCAAACAATGAGCAGTTCTTC.

This sequence joins TRBV9 and TRBJ1-5; D uncertain. The CDR3 has 14 residues. In germline, CDR1 is SGDLS, CDR2 YYNGEE. Trimming cost V 2 bases and J 0 bases, with 6 bases left between them. This CDR3 reads CASSVEGSNQPQHF. CDR3 in DNA: TGTGCCAGCAGCGTCGAGGGTAGCAATCAGCCCCAGCATTTT.

This clonotype came up a few times. The chain employs TRBV11-2 and TRBJ1-6; TRBD1 matches 9 bases. The CDR3 has 16 amino acids. V lost 2 bases, J lost 10 bases, and 9 bases stayed unmatched. Germline V gene lookup returns CDR1 SGHAT and CDR2 FQNNGV. The CDR3 here is CASSLLPRTGESPLHF. The CDR3 bases are TGTGCCAGCAGCTTACTCCCCCGGACAGGGGAATCACCCCTCCACTTT.